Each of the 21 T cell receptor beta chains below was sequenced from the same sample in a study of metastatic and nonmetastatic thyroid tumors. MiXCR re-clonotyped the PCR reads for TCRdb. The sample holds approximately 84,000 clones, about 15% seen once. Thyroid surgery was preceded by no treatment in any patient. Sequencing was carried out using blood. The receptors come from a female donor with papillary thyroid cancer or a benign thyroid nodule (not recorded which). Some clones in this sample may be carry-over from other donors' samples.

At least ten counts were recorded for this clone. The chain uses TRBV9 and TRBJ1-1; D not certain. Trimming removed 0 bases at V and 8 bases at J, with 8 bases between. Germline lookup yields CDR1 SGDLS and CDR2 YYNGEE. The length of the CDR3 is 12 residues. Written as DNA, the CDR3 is TGTGCCAGCAGCGTAGGTGAGGGAGAAGCTTTCTTT. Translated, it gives CASSVGEGEAFF.

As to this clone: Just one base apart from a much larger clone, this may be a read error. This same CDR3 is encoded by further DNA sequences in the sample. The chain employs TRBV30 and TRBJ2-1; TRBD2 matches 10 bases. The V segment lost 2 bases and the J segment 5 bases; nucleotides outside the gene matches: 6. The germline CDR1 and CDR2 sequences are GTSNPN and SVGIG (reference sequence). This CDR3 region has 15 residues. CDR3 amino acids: CAWSPGTSVNNEQFF. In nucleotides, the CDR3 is TGTGCCTGGAGTCCAGGGACTAGCGTTAACAATGAGCAGTTCTTC.

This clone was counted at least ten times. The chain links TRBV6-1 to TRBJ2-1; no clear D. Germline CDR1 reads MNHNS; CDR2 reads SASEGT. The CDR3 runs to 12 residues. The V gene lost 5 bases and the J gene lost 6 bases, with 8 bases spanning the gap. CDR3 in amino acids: CASSPTSNEQFF. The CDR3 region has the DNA TGTGCCAGCAGTCCCACAAGCAATGAGCAGTTCTTC.

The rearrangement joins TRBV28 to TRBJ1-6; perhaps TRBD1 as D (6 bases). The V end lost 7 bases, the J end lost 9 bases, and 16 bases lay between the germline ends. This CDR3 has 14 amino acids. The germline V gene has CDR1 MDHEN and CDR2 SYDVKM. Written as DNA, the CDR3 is TGTGCCAGCACAGGGGTCCCCCTTGCTTCACCCCTCCACTTT. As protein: CASTGVPLASPLHF. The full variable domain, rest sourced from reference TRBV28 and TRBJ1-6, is DVKVTQSSRYLVKRTGEKVFLECVQDMDHENMFWYRQDPGLGLRLIYFSYDVKMKEKGDIPEGYSVSREKKERFSLILESASTNQTSMYLCASTGVPLASPLHFGNGTRLTVT.

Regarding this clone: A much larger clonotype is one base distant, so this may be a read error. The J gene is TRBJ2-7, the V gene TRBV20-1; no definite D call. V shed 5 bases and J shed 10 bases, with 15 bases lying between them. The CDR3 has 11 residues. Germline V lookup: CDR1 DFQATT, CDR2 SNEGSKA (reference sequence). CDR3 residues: CSAQDCPKQYF. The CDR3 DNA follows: TGCAGTGCTCAGGATTGTCCGAAACAGTACTTC.

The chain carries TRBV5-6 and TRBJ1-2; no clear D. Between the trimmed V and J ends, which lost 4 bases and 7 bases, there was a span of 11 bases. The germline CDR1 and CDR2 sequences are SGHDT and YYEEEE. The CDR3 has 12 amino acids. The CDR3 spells CASSAGSGGYTF. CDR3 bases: TGTGCCAGCAGCGCGGGGTCGGGTGGCTACACCTTC.

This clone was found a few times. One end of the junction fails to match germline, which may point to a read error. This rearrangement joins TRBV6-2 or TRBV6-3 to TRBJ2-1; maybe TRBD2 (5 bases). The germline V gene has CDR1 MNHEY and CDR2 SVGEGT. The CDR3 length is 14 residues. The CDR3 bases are TGTGCAAGCAACACGGACTTAGCCTACAATGAGCAGTTCTTC. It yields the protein CASNTDLAYNEQFF.

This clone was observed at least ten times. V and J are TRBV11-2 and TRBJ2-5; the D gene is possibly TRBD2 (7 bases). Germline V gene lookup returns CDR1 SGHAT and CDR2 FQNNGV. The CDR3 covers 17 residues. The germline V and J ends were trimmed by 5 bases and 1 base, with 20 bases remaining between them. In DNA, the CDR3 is TGTGCCAGCAGCCTCACTATCGGCGGGGGCGTCCAAGAGACCCAGTACTTC. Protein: CASSLTIGGGVQETQYF. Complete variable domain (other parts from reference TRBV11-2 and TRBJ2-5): EAGVAQSPRYKIIEKRQSVAFWCNPISGHATLYWYQQILGQGPKLLIQFQNNGVVDDSQLPKDRFSAERLKGVDSTLKIQPAKLEDSAVYLCASSLTIGGGVQETQYFGPGTRLLVL.

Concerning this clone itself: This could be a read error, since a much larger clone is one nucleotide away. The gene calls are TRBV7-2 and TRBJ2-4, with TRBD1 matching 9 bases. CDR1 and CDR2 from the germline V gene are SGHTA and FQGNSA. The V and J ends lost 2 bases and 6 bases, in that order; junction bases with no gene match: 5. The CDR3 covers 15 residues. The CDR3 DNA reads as TGTGCCAGCAGCTTACAAGGGACAGGGTTAAACATTCAGTACTTC. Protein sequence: CASSLQGTGLNIQYF.

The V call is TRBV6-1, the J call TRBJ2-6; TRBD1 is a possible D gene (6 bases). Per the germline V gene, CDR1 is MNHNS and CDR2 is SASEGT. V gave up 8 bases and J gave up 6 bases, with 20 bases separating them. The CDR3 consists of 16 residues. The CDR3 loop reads CASGGNERTAANVLTF. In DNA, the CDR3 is TGTGCCAGCGGGGGCAACGAAAGGACTGCGGCCAACGTCCTGACTTTC.

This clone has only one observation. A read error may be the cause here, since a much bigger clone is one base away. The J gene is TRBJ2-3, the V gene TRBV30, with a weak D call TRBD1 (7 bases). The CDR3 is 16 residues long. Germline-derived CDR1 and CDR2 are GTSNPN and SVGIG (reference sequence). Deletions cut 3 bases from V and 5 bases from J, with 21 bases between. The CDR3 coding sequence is TGTGCCTGGAGAAGTAAAGACCAGGGGGGCAAAGATACGCAGTATTTT. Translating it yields CAWRSKDQGGKDTQYF. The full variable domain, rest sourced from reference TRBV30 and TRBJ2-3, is SQTIHQWPATLVQPVGSPLSLECTVEGTSNPNLYWYRQAAGRGLQLLFYSVGIGQISSEVPQNLSASRPQDRQFILSSKKLLLSDSGFYLCAWRSKDQGGKDTQYFGPGTRLTVL.

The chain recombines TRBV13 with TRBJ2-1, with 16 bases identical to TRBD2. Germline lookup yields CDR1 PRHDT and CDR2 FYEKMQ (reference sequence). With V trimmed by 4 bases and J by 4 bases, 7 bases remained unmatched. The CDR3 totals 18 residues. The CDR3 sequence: CASSSSGLAGGLYNEQFF. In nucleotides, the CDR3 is TGTGCCAGCAGCTCGTCGGGACTAGCGGGGGGGCTGTACAATGAGCAGTTCTTC.

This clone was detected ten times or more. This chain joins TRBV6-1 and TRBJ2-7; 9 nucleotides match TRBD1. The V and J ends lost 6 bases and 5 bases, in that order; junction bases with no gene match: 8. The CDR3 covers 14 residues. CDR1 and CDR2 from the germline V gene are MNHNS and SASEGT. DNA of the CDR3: TGTGCCAGCAGAACCGGGACAGGGTTGCACGAGCAGTACTTC. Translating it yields CASRTGTGLHEQYF.

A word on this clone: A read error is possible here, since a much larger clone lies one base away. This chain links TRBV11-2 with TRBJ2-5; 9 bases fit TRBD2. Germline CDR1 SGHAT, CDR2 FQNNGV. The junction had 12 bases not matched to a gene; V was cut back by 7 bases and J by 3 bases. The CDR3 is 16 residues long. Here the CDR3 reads CASTPLGLAGEETQYF. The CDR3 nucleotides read TGTGCCAGCACCCCCCTTGGGTTAGCGGGGGAAGAGACCCAGTACTTC.

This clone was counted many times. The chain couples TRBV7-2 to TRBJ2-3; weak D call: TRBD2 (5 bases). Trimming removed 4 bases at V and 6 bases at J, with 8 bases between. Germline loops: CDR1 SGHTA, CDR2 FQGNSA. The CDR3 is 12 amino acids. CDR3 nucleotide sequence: TGTGCCAGCAGCTCACCGGGGGATACGCAGTATTTT. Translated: CASSSPGDTQYF.

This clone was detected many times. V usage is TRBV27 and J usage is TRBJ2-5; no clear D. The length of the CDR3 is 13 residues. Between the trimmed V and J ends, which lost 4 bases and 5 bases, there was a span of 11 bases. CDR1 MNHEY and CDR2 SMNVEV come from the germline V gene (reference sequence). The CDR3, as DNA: TGTGCCAGCAGTTCTGCGGAATCGGAGACCCAGTACTTC. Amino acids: CASSSAESETQYF.

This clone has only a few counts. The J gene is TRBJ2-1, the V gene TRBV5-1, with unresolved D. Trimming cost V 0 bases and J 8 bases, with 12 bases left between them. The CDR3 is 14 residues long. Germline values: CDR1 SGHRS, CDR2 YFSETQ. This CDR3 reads CASSLGSLWDEQFF. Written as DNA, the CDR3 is TGCGCCAGCAGCTTGGGGTCGCTCTGGGATGAGCAGTTCTTC.

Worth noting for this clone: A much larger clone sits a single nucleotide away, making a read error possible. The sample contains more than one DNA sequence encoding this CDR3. CDR3 residues: CSARAGHQNTEAFF. The DNA of the CDR3 is TGCAGTGCTAGGGCGGGACACCAGAACACTGAAGCTTTCTTC. V is TRBV20-1 and J is TRBJ1-1, with D possibly TRBD1 on 6 matching bases. This CDR3 region has 14 residues. Germline lookup yields CDR1 DFQATT and CDR2 SNEGSKA (reference sequence).

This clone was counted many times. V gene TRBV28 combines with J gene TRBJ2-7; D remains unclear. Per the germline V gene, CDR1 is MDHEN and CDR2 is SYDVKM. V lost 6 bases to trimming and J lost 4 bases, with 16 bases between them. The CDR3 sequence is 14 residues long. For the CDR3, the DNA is TGTGCCAGCAGCCGTCCGGATTCCTGGTACGAGCAGTACTTC. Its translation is CASSRPDSWYEQYF.

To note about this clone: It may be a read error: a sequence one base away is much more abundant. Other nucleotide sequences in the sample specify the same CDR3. The CDR3 nucleotides are TGCGCCAGCAGCCAGGCCGCGCTAGAGGCTGTCGAGCAGTACTTC. This encodes CASSQAALEAVEQYF. The chain links TRBV4-1 to TRBJ2-7; D is unclear. The CDR3 loop spans 15 amino acids. CDR1 MGHRA and CDR2 YSYEKL come from the germline V gene. V lost 3 bases, J lost 6 bases, and 18 bases lay in between.

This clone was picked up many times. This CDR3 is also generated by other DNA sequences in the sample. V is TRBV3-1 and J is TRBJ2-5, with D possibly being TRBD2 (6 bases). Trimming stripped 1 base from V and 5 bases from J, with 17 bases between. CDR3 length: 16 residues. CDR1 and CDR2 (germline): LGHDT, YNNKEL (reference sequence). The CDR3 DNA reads TGTGCCAGCAGCCAAGGGCTGGGAGCGGGCGGCGAGACCCAGTACTTC. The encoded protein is CASSQGLGAGGETQYF.